Listed below are T cell receptor beta chains from one sample, sequenced in a study of T-cell reconstitution after alpha-beta-depleted transplantation in children. From the PCR reads, TCRdb called clonotypes with MiXCR, one entry per CDR3 protein. The sample records about 220,000 distinct CDR3 sequences, approximately 15% being singletons. The source was PBMCs, mostly from graft donor cells, collected 360 days after TCRalphabeta/CD19-depleted stem cell transplant. These receptors were collected from a male patient aged 2 to 10 who had a stem cell transplant for acute lymphoblastic leukemia, so the T cells may come from the graft donor. CDR3s include the opening cysteine and the closing phenylalanine or tryptophan. The D gene is left open where the match is weak. Some rows have no size entry. The others give once, few or many, or a class for an expanded clone.

.	TRBV4-2	.	TRBJ1-2	CASSQEAGWRDYGYTF	TGTGCCAGCAGCCAAGAGGCAGGGTGGCGTGACTATGGCTACACCTTC
.	TRBV2	few	TRBJ1-2	CASLNAGWDGYTF	TGTGCCAGCCTTAACGCAGGGTGGGATGGCTACACCTTC
TRBD2	TRBV5-1	few	TRBJ2-1	CASSAPGLAGYNEQFF	TGCGCCAGCAGCGCTCCGGGACTAGCGGGTTACAATGAGCAGTTCTTC
TRBD1	TRBV12-3/TRBV12-4	.	TRBJ1-6	CASSPDRADSPLHF	TGTGCCAGCAGCCCCGACAGGGCGGATTCACCCCTCCACTTT
.	TRBV20-1	few	TRBJ2-5	CSARSRRQETQYF	TGCAGTGCTCGGTCGAGGAGGCAAGAGACCCAGTACTTC
.	TRBV11-2	few	TRBJ2-1	CASSFLVDGNEQFF	TGTGCCAGCAGCTTCCTAGTTGATGGGAATGAGCAGTTCTTC
TRBD2	TRBV27	.	TRBJ2-1	CASNLPGLANNEQFF	TGTGCCAGCAACCTGCCGGGACTAGCGAACAATGAGCAGTTCTTC
TRBD1	TRBV20-1	.	TRBJ2-2	CSARVLGQGAYTGELFF	TGCAGTGCTAGAGTACTGGGACAGGGGGCGTACACCGGGGAGCTGTTTTTT
.	TRBV7-9	few	TRBJ2-4	CASSLRGGAQDIQYF	TGTGCCAGCAGCTTACGAGGGGGGGCGCAGGACATTCAGTACTTC
.	TRBV20-1	many	TRBJ2-1	CSAWGPLNEQFF	TGCAGTGCCTGGGGGCCCCTCAATGAGCAGTTCTTC
TRBD1	TRBV9	.	TRBJ1-1	CASSMGTAFGGAFF	TGTGCCAGCAGCATGGGGACAGCCTTTGGGGGAGCTTTCTTT
.	TRBV28	.	TRBJ2-1	CASSLVLSSYNEQFF	TGTGCCAGCAGTTTGGTCCTGAGCTCCTACAATGAGCAGTTCTTC
.	TRBV20-1	few	TRBJ2-6	CSAREGSGANVLTF	TGCAGTGCTAGAGAGGGGTCTGGGGCCAACGTCCTGACTTTC
.	TRBV29-1	.	TRBJ1-1	CSVRTVEAFF	TGCAGCGTCAGGACGGTGGAAGCTTTCTTT
.	TRBV29-1	many	TRBJ2-7	CSVWDVGYEQYF	TGCAGCGTATGGGACGTCGGTTACGAGCAGTACTTC
TRBD1	TRBV11-3	few	TRBJ2-2	CASSPNRGDTGELFF	TGTGCCAGCAGCCCCAACAGGGGGGACACCGGGGAGCTGTTTTTT
.	TRBV20-1	.	TRBJ1-5	CSATKRVYNQPQHF	TGCAGTGCTACAAAGAGGGTTTACAATCAGCCCCAGCATTTT
.	TRBV6-5	once	TRBJ1-2	CASSSPRKGEDGYTF	TGTGCCAGCAGTTCCCCAAGGAAAGGAGAGGATGGCTACACCTTC
TRBD2	TRBV11-2	few	TRBJ2-7	CASTEPSGGASSYEQYF	TGTGCCAGCACTGAACCTAGCGGGGGGGCATCGTCCTACGAGCAGTACTTC
.	TRBV5-1	few	TRBJ1-3	CASSLAGRGNTIYF	TGCGCCAGCAGCTTAGCGGGCCGAGGAAACACCATATATTTT
TRBD1	TRBV4-1	.	TRBJ2-7	CASSQDPGTEPYEQYF	TGCGCCAGCAGCCAGGATCCCGGGACAGAACCCTACGAGCAGTACTTC
.	TRBV2	few	TRBJ2-7	CASRDLLYEQYF	TGTGCCAGCAGGGACTTACTTTACGAGCAGTACTTC